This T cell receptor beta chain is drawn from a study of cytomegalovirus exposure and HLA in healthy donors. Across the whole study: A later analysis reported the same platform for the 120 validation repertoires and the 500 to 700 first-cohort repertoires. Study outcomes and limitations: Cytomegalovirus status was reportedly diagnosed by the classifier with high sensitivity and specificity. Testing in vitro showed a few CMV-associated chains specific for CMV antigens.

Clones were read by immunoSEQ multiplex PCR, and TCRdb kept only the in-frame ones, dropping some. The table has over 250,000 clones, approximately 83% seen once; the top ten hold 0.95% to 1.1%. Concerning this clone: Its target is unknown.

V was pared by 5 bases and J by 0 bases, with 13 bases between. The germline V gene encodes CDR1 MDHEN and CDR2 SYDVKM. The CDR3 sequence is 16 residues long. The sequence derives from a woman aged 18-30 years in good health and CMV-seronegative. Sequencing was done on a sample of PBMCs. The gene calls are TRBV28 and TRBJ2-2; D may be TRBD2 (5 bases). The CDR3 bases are TGTGCCAGCAGTGCTCGGGGATTCACGAACACCGGGGAGCTGTTTTTT. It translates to CASSARGFTNTGELFF.